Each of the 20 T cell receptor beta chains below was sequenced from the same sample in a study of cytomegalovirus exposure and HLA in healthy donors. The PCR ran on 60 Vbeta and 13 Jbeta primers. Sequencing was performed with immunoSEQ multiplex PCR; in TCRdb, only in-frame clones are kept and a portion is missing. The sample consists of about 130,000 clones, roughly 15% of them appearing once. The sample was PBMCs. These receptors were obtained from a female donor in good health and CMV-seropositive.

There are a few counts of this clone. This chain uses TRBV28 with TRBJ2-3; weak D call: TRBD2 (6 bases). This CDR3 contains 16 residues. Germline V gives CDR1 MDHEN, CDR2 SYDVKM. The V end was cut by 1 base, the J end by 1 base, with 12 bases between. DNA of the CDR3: TGTGCCAGCAGTTTATTTCCAGGAGGGGGCACAGATACGCAGTATTTT. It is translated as CASSLFPGGGTDTQYF.

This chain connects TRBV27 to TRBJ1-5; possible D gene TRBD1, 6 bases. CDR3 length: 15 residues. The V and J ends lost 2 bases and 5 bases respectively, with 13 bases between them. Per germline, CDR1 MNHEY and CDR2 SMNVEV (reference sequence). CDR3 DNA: TGTGCCAGCAGTTTACGCACAGGGCTCCATCAGCCCCAGCATTTT. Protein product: CASSLRTGLHQPQHF.

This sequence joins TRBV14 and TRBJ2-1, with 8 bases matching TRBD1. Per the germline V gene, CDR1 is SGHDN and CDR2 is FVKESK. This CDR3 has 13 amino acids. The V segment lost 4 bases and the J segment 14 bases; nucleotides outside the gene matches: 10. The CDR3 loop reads CASSRDRGQFEFF. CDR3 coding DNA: TGTGCCAGCAGCCGAGACAGGGGTCAGTTCGAGTTCTTC. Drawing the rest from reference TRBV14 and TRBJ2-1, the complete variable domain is EAGVTQFPSHSVIEKGQTVTLRCDPISGHDNLYWYRRVMGKEIKFLLHFVKESKQDESGMPNNRFLAERTGGTYSTLKVQPAELEDSGVYFCASSRDRGQFEFFGPGTRLTVL.

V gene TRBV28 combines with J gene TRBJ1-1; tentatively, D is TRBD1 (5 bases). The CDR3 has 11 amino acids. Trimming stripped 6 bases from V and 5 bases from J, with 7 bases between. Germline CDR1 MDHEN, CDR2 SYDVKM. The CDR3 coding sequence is TGTGCCAGCAGGGGGGGAACTGAAGCTTTCTTT. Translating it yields CASRGGTEAFF. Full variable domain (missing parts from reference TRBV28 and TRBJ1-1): DVKVTQSSRYLVKRTGEKVFLECVQDMDHENMFWYRQDPGLGLRLIYFSYDVKMKEKGDIPEGYSVSREKKERFSLILESASTNQTSMYLCASRGGTEAFFGQGTRLTVV.

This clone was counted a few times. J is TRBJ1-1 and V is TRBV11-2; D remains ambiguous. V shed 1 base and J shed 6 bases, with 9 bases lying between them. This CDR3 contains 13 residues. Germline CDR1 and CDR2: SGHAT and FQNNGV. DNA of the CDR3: TGTGCCAGCAGCTTAGCCCCGGGTCCTGAAGCTTTCTTT. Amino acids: CASSLAPGPEAFF.

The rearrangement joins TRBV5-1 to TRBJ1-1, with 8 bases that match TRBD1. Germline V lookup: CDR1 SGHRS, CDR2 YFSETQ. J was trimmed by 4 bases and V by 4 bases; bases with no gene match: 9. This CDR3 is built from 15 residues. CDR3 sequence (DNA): TGCGCCAGCAGCACCTCAGGGGGCCGGGTCACTGAAGCTTTCTTT. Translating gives CASSTSGGRVTEAFF.

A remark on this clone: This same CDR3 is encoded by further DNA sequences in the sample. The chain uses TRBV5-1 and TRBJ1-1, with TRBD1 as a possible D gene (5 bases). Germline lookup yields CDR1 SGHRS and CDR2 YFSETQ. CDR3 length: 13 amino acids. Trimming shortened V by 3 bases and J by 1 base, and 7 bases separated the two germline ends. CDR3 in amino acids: CASSSGQNTEAFF. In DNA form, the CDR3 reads TGCGCCAGCAGCTCCGGACAGAACACTGAAGCTTTCTTT. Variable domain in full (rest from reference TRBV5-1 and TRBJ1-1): KAGVTQTPRYLIKTRGQQVTLSCSPISGHRSVSWYQQTPGQGLQFLFEYFSETQRNKGNFPGRFSGRQFSNSRSEMNVSTLELGDSALYLCASSSGQNTEAFFGQGTRLTVV.

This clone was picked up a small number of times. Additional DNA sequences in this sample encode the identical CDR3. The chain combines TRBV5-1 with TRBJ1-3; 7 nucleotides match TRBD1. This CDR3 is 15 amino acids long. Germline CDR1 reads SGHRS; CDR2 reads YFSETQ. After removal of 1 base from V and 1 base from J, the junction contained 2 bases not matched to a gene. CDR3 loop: CASSLRTGSGNTIYF. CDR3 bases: TGCGCCAGCAGCTTGAGGACAGGTTCTGGAAACACCATATATTTT.

The chain's CDR3 is CASSLAWTDSGANVLTF. The CDR3 DNA follows: TGTGCCAGCAGCTTAGCGTGGACTGACTCTGGGGCCAACGTCCTGACTTTC. The chain carries TRBV7-9 and TRBJ2-6; D is possibly TRBD2 (5 bases). The CDR3 runs to 17 residues. Per the germline V gene, CDR1 is SEHNR and CDR2 is FQNEAQ (reference sequence). Trimming cost V 0 bases and J 0 bases, with 9 bases left between them.

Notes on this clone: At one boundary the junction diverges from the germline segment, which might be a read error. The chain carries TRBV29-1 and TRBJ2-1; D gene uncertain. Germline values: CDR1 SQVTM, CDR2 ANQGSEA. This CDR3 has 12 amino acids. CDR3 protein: CSVEEFLDEQFF. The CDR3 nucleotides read TGCAGCGTAGAAGAGTTTCTCGATGAGCAGTTCTTC.

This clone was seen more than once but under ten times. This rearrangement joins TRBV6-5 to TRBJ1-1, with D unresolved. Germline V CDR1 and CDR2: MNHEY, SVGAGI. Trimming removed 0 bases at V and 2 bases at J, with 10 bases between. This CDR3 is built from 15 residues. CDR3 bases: TGTGCCAGCAGTTACTCGAAGCCGACTAACACTGAAGCTTTCTTT. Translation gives CASSYSKPTNTEAFF.

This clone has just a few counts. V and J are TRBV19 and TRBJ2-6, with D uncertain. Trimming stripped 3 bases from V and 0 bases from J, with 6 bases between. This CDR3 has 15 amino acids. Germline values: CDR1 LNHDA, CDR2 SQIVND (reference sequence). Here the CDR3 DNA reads TGTGCCAGTAGTATTCCCAGCTCTGGGGCCAACGTCCTGACTTTC. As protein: CASSIPSSGANVLTF.

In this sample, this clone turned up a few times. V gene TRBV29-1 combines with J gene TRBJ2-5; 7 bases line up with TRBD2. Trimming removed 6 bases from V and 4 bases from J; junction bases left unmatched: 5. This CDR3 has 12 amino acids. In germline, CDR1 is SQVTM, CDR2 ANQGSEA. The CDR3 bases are TGCAGCGTCGGCGGGGGTGGAGAGACCCAGTACTTC. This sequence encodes CSVGGGGETQYF. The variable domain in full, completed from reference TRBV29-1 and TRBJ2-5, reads SAVISQKPSRDICQRGTSLTIQCQVDSQVTMMFWYRQQPGQSLTLIATANQGSEATYESGFVIDKFPISRPNLTFSTLTVSNMSPEDSSIYLCSVGGGGETQYFGPGTRLLVL.

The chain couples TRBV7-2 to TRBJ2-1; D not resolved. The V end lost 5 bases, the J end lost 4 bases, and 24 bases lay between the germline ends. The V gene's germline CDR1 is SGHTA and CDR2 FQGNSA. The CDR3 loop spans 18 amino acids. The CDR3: CASSPRVGLTSPYNEQFF. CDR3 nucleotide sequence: TGTGCCAGCAGCCCCCGGGTAGGTCTTACATCCCCTTACAATGAGCAGTTCTTC.

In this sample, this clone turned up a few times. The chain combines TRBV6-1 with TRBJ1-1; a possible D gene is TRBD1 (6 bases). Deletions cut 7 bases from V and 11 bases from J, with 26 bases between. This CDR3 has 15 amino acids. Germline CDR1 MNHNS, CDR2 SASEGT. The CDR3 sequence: CASILLRTVHTMAFF. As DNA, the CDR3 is TGTGCCAGCATTCTCTTAAGGACAGTCCACACGATGGCTTTCTTT.

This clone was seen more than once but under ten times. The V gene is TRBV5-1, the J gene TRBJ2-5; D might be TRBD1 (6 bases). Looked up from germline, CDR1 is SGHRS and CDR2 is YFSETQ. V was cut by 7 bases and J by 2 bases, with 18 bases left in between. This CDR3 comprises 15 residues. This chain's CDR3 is CASSPTGTPQETQYF. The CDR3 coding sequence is TGCGCCAGCTCACCCACAGGGACACCGCAAGAGACCCAGTACTTC.

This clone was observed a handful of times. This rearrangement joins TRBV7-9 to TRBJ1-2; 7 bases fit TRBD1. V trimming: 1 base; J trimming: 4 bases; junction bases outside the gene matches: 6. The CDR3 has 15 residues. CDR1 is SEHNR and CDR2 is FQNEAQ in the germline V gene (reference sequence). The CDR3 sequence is CASSLGQGVPYGYTF. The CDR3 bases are TGTGCCAGCAGCTTAGGGCAGGGGGTTCCCTATGGCTACACCTTC.

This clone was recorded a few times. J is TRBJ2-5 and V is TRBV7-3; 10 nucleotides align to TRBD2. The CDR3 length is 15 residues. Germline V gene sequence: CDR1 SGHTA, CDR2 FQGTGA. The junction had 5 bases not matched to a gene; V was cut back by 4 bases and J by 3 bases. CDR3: CASSSRGLAEETQYF. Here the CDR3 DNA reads TGTGCCAGCAGCTCGCGTGGACTAGCGGAAGAGACCCAGTACTTC.

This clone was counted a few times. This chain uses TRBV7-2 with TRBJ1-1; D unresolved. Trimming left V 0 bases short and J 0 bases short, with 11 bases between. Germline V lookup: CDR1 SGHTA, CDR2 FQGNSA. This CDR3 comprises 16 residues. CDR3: CASSLAATILNTEAFF. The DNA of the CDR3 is TGTGCCAGCAGCTTAGCTGCGACAATACTGAACACTGAAGCTTTCTTT.

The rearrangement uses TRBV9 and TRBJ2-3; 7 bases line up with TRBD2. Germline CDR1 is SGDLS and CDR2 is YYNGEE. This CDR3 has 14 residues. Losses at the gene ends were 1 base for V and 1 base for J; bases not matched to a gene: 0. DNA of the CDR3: TGTGCCAGCAGCGTAAGCGGGGGCACAGATACGCAGTATTTT. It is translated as CASSVSGGTDTQYF. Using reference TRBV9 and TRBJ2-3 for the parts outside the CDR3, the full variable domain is DSGVTQTPKHLITATGQRVTLRCSPRSGDLSVYWYQQSLDQGLQFLIQYYNGEERAKGNILERFSAQQFPDLHSELNLSSLELGDSALYFCASSVSGGTDTQYFGPGTRLTVL.